What follows are 4 T cell receptor beta chains derived from one specimen sequenced in a study of shared clonotypes between healthy human individuals. Profiling relied on immunoSEQ multiplex PCR, and the TCRdb table lists in-frame clones only, not all of them. The sample consists of roughly 590,000 clones, about 95% of them appearing once. CD45RO negativity and positive selection for CCR7 defined naive CD8 cells, a population that excluded terminally differentiated effector memory CD45RA+ cells. The sample was naive CD8+ T cells sorted from blood. The receptors were gathered from a woman under 40 in good health.

The genes are TRBV7-8 and TRBJ2-6, with unresolved D. CDR1 is SGHVS and CDR2 is FQNEAQ in the germline V gene. V was clipped by 3 bases and J by 0 bases, with 15 bases between them. This CDR3 is 18 amino acids long. For the CDR3, the DNA is TGTGCCAGCAGCTTGGTGGCATTTTCCTTCTCTGGGGCCAACGTCCTGACTTTC. This encodes CASSLVAFSFSGANVLTF. Full variable domain (outside the CDR3, taken from reference TRBV7-8 and TRBJ2-6): GAGVSQSPRYKVAKRGQDVALRCDPISGHVSLFWYQQALGQGPEFLTYFQNEAQLDKSGLPSDRFFAERPEGSVSTLKIQRTQQEDSAVYLCASSLVAFSFSGANVLTFGAGSRLTVL.

The gene calls are TRBV7-9 and TRBJ2-3; 7 positions match TRBD1. V shed 5 bases and J 4 bases; nucleotides not matched to a gene: 9. This CDR3 has 15 amino acids. Per germline, CDR1 SEHNR and CDR2 FQNEAQ (reference sequence). CDR3 nucleotides: TGTGCCAGCAGCGTGACAGGGAGTAGGGCAGATACGCAGTATTTT. Protein: CASSVTGSRADTQYF.

The V gene is TRBV7-9, the J gene TRBJ2-5, with 10 positions matching TRBD1. Germline CDR1 and CDR2: SEHNR and FQNEAQ (reference sequence). Unmatched junction bases numbered 10, after V lost 5 bases and J lost 7 bases. This CDR3 contains 15 residues. The CDR3 coding sequence is TGTGCCAGCAGCCCCGCGGGACAGGGGAGGGCGACCCAGTACTTC. It yields the protein CASSPAGQGRATQYF. The full variable domain, rest sourced from reference TRBV7-9 and TRBJ2-5, is DTGVSQNPRHKITKRGQNVTFRCDPISEHNRLYWYRQTLGQGPEFLTYFQNEAQLEKSRLLSDRFSAERPKGSFSTLEIQRTEQGDSAMYLCASSPAGQGRATQYFGPGTRLLVL.

V is TRBV5-4 and J is TRBJ1-6; unclear D gene. CDR1 is SGHNT, CDR2 YYREEE, per germline (reference sequence). V was pared by 4 bases and J by 9 bases, with 11 bases between. The CDR3 spans 13 residues. The CDR3 spells CASSPGVPSPLHF. The CDR3 bases are TGTGCCAGCAGCCCCGGTGTCCCTTCACCCCTCCACTTT.